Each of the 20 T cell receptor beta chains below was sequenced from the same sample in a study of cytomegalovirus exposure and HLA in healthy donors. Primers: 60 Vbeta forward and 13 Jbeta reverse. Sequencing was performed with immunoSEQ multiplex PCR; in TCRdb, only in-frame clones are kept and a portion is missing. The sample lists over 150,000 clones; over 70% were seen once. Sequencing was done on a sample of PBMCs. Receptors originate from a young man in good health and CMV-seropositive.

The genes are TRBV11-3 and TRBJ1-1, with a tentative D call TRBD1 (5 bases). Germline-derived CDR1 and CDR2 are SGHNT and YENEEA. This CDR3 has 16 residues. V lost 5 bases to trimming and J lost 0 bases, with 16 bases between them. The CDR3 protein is CASSLMGGMMNTEAFF. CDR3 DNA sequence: TGTGCCAGCAGCCTGATGGGGGGAATGATGAACACTGAAGCTTTCTTT.

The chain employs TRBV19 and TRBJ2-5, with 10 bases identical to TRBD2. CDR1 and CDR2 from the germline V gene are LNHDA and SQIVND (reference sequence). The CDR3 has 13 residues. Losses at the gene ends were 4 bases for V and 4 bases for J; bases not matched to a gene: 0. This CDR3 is CASSTSGGETQYF. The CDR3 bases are TGTGCCAGTAGTACTAGCGGGGGAGAGACCCAGTACTTC.

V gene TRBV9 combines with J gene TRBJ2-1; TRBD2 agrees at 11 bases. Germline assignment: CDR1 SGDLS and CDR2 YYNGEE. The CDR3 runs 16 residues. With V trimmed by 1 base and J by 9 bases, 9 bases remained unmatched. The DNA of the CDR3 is TGTGCCAGCAGCGTAAAGTCGGCTAGCGGGAGGAGTGAGCAGTTCTTC. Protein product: CASSVKSASGRSEQFF.

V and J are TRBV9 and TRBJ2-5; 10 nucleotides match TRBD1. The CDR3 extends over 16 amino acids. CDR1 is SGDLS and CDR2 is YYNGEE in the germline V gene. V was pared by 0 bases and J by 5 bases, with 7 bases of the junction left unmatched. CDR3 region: CASSVAPGQGKETQYF. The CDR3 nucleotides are TGTGCCAGCAGCGTAGCCCCGGGACAGGGGAAGGAGACCCAGTACTTC.

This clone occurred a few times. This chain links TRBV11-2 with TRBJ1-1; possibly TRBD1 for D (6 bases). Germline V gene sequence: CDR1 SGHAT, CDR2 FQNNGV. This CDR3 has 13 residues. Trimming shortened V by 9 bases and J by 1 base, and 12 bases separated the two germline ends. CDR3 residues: CASRGRENTEAFF. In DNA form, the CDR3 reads TGTGCCAGTAGGGGGAGAGAGAACACTGAAGCTTTCTTT.

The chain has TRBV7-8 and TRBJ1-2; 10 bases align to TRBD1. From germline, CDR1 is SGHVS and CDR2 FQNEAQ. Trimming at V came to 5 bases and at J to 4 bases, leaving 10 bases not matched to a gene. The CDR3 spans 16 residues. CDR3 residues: CASSPTSRTGGYGYTF. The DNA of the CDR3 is TGTGCCAGCAGCCCGACCTCCCGGACAGGGGGCTATGGCTACACCTTC.

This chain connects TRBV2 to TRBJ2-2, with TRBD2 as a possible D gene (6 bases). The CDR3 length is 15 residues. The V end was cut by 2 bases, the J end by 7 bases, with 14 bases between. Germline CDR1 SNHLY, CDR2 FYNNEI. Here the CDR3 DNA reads TGTGCCAGCAGTGAATTCGGGGGAGACGGCGGGGAGCTGTTTTTT. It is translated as CASSEFGGDGGELFF.

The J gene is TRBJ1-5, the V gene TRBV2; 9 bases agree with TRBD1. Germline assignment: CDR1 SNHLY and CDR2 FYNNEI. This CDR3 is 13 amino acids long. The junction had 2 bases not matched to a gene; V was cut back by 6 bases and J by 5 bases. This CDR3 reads CASRRTGDQPQHF. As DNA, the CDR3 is TGTGCCAGCAGAAGGACAGGGGATCAGCCCCAGCATTTT. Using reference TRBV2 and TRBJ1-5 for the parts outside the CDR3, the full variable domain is EPEVTQTPSHQVTQMGQEVILRCVPISNHLYFYWYRQILGQKVEFLVSFYNNEISEKSEIFDDQFSVERPDGSNFTLKIRSTKLEDSAMYFCASRRTGDQPQHFGDGTRLSIL.

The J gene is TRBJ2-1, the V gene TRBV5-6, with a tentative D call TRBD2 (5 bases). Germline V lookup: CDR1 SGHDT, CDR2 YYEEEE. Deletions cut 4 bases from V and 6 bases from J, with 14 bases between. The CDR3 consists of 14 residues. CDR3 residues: CASSLMAGGNEQFF. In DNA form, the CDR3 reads TGTGCCAGCAGCCTGATGGCGGGTGGCAATGAGCAGTTCTTC.

CDR3 residues: CASSLWRGVSYEQYF. In DNA, the CDR3 is TGTGCCAGCAGTTTATGGCGGGGGGTCTCCTACGAGCAGTACTTC. V and J are TRBV28 and TRBJ2-7, with 8 bases that match TRBD2. Germline loops: CDR1 MDHEN, CDR2 SYDVKM. V shed 0 bases, J shed 0 bases, and the junction held 1 base outside the gene matches. The CDR3 covers 15 residues. The full variable domain, its missing parts supplied by reference TRBV28 and TRBJ2-7, is DVKVTQSSRYLVKRTGEKVFLECVQDMDHENMFWYRQDPGLGLRLIYFSYDVKMKEKGDIPEGYSVSREKKERFSLILESASTNQTSMYLCASSLWRGVSYEQYFGPGTRLTVT.

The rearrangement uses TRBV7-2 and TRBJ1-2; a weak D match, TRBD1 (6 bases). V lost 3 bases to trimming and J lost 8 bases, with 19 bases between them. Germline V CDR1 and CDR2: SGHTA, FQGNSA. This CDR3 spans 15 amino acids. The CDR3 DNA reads TGTGCCAGCAGCTTCGTCGCAGGGGTTGGCTCGGGCTACACCTTC. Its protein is CASSFVAGVGSGYTF.

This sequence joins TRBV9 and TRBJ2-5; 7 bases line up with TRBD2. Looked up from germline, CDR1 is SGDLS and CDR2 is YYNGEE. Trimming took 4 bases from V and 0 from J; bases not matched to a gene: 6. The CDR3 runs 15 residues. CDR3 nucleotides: TGTGCCAGCAGCTCCATGGCGGGGGACCAAGAGACCCAGTACTTC. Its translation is CASSSMAGDQETQYF.

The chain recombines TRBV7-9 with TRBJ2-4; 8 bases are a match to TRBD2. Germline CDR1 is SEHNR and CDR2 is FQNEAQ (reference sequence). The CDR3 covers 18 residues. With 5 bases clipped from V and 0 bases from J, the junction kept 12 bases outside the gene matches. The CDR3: CASSPAQLAVLAKNIQYF. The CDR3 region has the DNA TGTGCCAGCAGCCCAGCCCAACTAGCGGTGCTAGCCAAAAACATTCAGTACTTC.

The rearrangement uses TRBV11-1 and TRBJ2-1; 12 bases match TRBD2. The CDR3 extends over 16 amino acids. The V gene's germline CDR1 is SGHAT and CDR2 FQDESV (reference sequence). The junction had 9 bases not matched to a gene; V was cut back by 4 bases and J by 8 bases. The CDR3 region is CASSSRLAGALYEQFF. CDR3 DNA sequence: TGTGCCAGCAGCTCTAGACTAGCGGGAGCTCTCTATGAGCAGTTCTTC.

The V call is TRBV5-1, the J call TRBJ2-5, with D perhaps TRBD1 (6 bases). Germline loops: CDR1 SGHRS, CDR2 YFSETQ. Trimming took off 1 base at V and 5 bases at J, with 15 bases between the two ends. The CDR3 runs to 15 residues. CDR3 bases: TGCGCCAGCAGCTTGCGCAGGGGAATAGTGGAGACCCAGTACTTC. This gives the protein CASSLRRGIVETQYF.

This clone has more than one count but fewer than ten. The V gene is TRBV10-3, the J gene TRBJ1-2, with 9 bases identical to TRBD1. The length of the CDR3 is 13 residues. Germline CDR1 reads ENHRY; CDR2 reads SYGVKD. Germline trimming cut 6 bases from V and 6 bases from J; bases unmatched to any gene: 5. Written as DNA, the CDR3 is TGTGCCATCAGCCTCACAGGGGGCGATGGCTACACCTTC. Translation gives CAISLTGGDGYTF.

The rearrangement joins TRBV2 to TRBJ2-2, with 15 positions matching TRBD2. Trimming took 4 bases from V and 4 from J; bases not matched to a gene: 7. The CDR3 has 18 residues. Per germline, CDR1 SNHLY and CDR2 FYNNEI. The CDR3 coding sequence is TGTGCCAGCAGTGCCGGACTAGCGGGAGGGCGGGGCACCGGGGAGCTGTTTTTT. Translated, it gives CASSAGLAGGRGTGELFF.

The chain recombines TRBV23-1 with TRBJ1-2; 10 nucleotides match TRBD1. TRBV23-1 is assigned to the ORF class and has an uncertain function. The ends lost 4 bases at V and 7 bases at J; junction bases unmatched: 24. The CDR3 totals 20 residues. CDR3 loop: CASSPTISPGQGSMWFGYTF. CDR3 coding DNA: TGCGCCAGCAGTCCAACGATCTCGCCGGGACAGGGGTCTATGTGGTTTGGCTACACCTTC.

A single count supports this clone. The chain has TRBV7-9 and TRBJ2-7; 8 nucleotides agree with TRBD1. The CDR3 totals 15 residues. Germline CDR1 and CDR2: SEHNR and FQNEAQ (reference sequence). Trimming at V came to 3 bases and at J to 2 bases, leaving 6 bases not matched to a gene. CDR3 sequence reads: CASSFGTGVTYEQYF. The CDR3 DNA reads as TGTGCCAGCAGCTTCGGGACAGGTGTCACCTACGAGCAGTACTTC.

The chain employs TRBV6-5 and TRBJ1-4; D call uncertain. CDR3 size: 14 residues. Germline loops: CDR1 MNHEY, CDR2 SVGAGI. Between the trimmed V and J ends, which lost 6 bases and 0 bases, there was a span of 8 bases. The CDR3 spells CASRLRATNEKLFF. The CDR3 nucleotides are TGTGCCAGCAGACTGAGAGCAACTAATGAAAAACTGTTTTTT.